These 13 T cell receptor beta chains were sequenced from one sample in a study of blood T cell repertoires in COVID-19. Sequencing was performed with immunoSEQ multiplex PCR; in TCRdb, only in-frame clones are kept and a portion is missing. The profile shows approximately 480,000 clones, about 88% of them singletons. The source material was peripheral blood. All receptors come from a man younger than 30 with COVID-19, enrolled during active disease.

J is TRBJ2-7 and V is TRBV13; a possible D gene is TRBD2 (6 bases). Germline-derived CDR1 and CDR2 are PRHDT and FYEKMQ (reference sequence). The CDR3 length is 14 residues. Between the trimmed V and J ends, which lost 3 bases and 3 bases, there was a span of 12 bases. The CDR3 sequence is CASSLGREDYEQYF. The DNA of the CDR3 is TGTGCCAGCAGCTTGGGCAGGGAGGACTACGAGCAGTACTTC.

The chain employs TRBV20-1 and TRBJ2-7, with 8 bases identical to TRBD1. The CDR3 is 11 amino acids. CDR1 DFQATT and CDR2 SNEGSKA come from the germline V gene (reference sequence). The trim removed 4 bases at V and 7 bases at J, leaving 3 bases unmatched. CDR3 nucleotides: TGCAGTGCTAACAGGGGGAGGGAGCAGTACTTC. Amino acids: CSANRGREQYF.

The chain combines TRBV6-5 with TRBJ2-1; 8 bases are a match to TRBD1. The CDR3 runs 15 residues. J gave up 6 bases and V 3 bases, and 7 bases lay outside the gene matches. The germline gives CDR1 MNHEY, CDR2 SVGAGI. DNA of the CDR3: TGTGCCAGCAGTTATGACAGGGGTGAAAGCAATGAGCAGTTCTTC. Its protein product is CASSYDRGESNEQFF.

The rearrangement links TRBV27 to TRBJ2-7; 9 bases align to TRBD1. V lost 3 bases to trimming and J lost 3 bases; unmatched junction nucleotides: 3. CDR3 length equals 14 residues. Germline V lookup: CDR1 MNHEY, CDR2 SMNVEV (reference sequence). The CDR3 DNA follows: TGTGCCAGCAGTTTCGCGGGACAGGGCTACGAGCAGTACTTC. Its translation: CASSFAGQGYEQYF.

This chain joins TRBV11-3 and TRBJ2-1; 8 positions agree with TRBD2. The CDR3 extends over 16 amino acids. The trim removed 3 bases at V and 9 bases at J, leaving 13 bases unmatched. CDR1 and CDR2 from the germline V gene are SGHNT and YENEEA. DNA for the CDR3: TGTGCCAGCAGCTTCCTGGGAAGCGGGAGCCCGAGTGAGCAGTTCTTC. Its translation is CASSFLGSGSPSEQFF.

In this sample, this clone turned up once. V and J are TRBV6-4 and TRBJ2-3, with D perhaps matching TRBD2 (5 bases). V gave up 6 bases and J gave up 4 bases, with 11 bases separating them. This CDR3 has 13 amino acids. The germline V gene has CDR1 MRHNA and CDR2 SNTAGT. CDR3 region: CASSLRVADTQYF. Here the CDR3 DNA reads TGTGCCAGCAGCCTGAGGGTGGCAGATACGCAGTATTTT.

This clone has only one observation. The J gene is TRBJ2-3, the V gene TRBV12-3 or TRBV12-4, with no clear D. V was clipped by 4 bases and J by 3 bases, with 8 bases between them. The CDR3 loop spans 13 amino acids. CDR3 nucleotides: TGTGCCAGCAGTTGGTCCGAGACAGATACGCAGTATTTT. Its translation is CASSWSETDTQYF.

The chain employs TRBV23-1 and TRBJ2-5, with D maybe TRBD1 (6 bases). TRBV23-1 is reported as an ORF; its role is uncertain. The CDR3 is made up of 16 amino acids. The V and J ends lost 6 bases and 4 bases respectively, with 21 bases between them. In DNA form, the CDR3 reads TGCGCCAGCAGAAAGTTTTGGGACACAAGCGGAGAGACCCAGTACTTC. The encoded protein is CASRKFWDTSGETQYF.

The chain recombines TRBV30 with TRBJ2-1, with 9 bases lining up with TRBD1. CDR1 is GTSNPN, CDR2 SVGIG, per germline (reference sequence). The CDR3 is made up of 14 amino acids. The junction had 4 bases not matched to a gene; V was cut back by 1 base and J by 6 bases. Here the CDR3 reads CAWSAGTGINEQFF. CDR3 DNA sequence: TGTGCCTGGAGTGCCGGGACAGGGATCAATGAGCAGTTCTTC.

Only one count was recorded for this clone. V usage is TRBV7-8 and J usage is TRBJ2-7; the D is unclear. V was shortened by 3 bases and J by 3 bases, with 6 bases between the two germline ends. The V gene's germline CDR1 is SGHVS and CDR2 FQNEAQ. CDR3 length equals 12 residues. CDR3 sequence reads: CASSFLSYEQYF. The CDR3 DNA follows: TGTGCCAGCAGCTTCCTGAGCTACGAGCAGTACTTC.

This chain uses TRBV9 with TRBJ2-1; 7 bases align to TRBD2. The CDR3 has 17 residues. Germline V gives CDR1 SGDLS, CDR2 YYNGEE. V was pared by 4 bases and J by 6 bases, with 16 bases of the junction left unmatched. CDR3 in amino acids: CASSQASGVIPTNEQFF. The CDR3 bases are TGTGCCAGCAGCCAGGCAAGCGGGGTTATCCCAACCAATGAGCAGTTCTTC.

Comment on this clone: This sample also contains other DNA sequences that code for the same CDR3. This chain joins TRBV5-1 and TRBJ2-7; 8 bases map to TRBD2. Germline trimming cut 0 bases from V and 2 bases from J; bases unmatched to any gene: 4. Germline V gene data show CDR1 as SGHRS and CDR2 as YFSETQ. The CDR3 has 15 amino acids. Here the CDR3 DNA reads TGCGCCAGCAGCTTGGGGGCGGGAGGTCCCTACGAGCAGTACTTC. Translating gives CASSLGAGGPYEQYF.

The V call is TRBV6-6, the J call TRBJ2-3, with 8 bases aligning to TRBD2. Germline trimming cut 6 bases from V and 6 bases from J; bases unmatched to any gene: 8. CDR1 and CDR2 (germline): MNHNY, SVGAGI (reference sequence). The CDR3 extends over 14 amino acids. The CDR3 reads CASRGLDQSDTQYF. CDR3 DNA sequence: TGTGCCAGCAGGGGACTAGATCAGTCTGATACGCAGTATTTT.